This passage covers 26 T cell receptor beta chains from one sample sequenced in a study of blood T cell repertoires in COVID-19. The assay was immunoSEQ multiplex PCR, and TCRdb's table has in-frame clones only and misses some. The sample lists under 60,000 clones, approximately 84% seen once, with about 3.2% in the top ten. The specimen sequenced was peripheral blood. Every receptor here comes from a man aged 60 to 69 with acute or convalescent COVID-19.

The chain joins TRBV10-3 to TRBJ1-2, with TRBD1 as a possible D gene (6 bases). Germline V lookup: CDR1 ENHRY, CDR2 SYGVKD. Between the trimmed V and J ends, which lost 3 bases and 6 bases, there was a span of 11 bases. The CDR3 covers 13 residues. The CDR3 DNA reads TGTGCCATCAGTGACCACAGGGAAGATGGCTACACCTTC. Its protein is CAISDHREDGYTF.

V and J are TRBV28 and TRBJ1-4, with D unresolved. The CDR3 is made up of 15 amino acids. Trimming took off 2 bases at V and 3 bases at J, with 10 bases between the two ends. The germline V gene has CDR1 MDHEN and CDR2 SYDVKM. CDR3 in DNA: TGTGCCAGCAGTTTACGTGCTGGAGCTAATGAAAAACTGTTTTTT. Its translation: CASSLRAGANEKLFF.

V is TRBV9 and J is TRBJ1-4; weak D call: TRBD1 (5 bases). The germline V and J ends were trimmed by 6 bases and 0 bases, with 21 bases remaining between them. The CDR3 runs to 18 residues. CDR1 and CDR2 (germline): SGDLS, YYNGEE. The CDR3 nucleotides are TGTGCCAGCAACCTTAGAGAAGGGGATTCTGCAACTAATGAAAAACTGTTTTTT. Its protein is CASNLREGDSATNEKLFF.

The chain has TRBV29-1 and TRBJ1-1; D gene ambiguous. This CDR3 contains 14 residues. V was pared by 0 bases and J by 4 bases, with 12 bases between. CDR1 and CDR2 (germline): SQVTM, ANQGSEA. CDR3 loop: CSVEDNVAGTEAFF. CDR3 in DNA: TGCAGCGTTGAAGATAACGTAGCGGGCACTGAAGCTTTCTTT.

The CDR3 nucleotides are TGTGCCAGCAACAGTTACGAGCAGGCTATCCAAGAGACCCAGTACTTC. Protein: CASNSYEQAIQETQYF. The rearrangement uses TRBV7-2 and TRBJ2-5; no clear D. The V gene lost 7 bases and the J gene lost 1 base, with 19 bases spanning the gap. Germline V gene sequence: CDR1 SGHTA, CDR2 FQGNSA. The CDR3 sequence is 16 residues long.

This sequence joins TRBV14 and TRBJ2-3, with TRBD1 as a possible D gene (5 bases). The germline gives CDR1 SGHDN, CDR2 FVKESK. V dropped 0 bases and J dropped 2 bases, with 15 bases sitting between them. There are 17 residues in the CDR3. DNA for the CDR3: TGTGCCAGCAGCCAAGATGTGGTGGGGCCCACCACAGATACGCAGTATTTT. Its protein product is CASSQDVVGPTTDTQYF.

This sequence joins TRBV5-5 and TRBJ2-2; the D gene is possibly TRBD1 (5 bases). This CDR3 contains 16 residues. CDR1 is SGHKS and CDR2 is YYEKEE in the germline V gene (reference sequence). V lost 2 bases and J lost 2, with 13 bases in between. Here the CDR3 reads CASSLGRQTNTGELFF. DNA for the CDR3: TGTGCCAGCAGCTTAGGAAGACAGACAAACACCGGGGAGCTGTTTTTT.

The chain carries TRBV7-2 and TRBJ1-4; 7 bases agree with TRBD1. The V gene's germline CDR1 is SGHTA and CDR2 FQGNSA. The CDR3 runs 15 residues. The V segment lost 5 bases and the J segment 8 bases; nucleotides outside the gene matches: 11. CDR3 DNA sequence: TGTGCCAGCAGCCCTCAAACAGGGGATAGCGAAAAACTGTTTTTT. This translates into CASSPQTGDSEKLFF.

CDR3 sequence reads: CAWKARLGNTIYF. The CDR3 DNA is TGTGCCTGGAAGGCGCGGCTTGGAAACACCATATATTTT. This chain connects TRBV30 to TRBJ1-3; D not resolved. Deletions cut 4 bases from V and 3 bases from J, with 10 bases between. CDR3 length: 13 amino acids. CDR1 is GTSNPN, CDR2 SVGIG, per germline (reference sequence).

The chain joins TRBV6-6 to TRBJ1-6; D might be TRBD1 (6 bases). Germline lookup yields CDR1 MNHNY and CDR2 SVGAGI (reference sequence). This CDR3 is built from 16 residues. V shed 0 bases and J shed 7 bases, with 13 bases lying between them. For the CDR3, the DNA is TGTGCCAGCAGTTACTCCGGGGGGGCTGGGAATTCACCCCTCCACTTT. This codes for CASSYSGGAGNSPLHF.

The rearrangement joins TRBV6-2 or TRBV6-3 to TRBJ1-1; D is unresolved. CDR1 and CDR2 from the germline V gene are MNHEY and SVGEGT. The V and J ends lost 0 bases and 3 bases respectively, with 17 bases between them. CDR3 length: 17 amino acids. The CDR3 sequence: CASSYSVGKARDTEAFF. The DNA for the CDR3 is TGTGCCAGCAGTTACTCGGTCGGGAAGGCGAGGGACACTGAAGCTTTCTTT.

This chain connects TRBV5-4 to TRBJ2-5, with D tentatively TRBD1 (6 bases). Looked up from germline, CDR1 is SGHNT and CDR2 is YYREEE (reference sequence). The V gene lost 2 bases and the J gene lost 2 bases, with 10 bases spanning the gap. The CDR3 contains 14 residues. The CDR3 DNA sequence: TGTGCCAGCAGCTTCGGCAGGGGACAAGAGACCCAGTACTTC. It is translated as CASSFGRGQETQYF.

The chain employs TRBV27 and TRBJ2-3; maybe TRBD1 (6 bases). Trimming took off 9 bases at V and 2 bases at J, with 12 bases between the two ends. This CDR3 is built from 13 residues. Germline V gene sequence: CDR1 MNHEY, CDR2 SMNVEV (reference sequence). The CDR3 loop is CASGEGDTDTQYF. Here the CDR3 DNA reads TGTGCCAGTGGCGAGGGGGACACAGATACGCAGTATTTT.

This clone was found a few times. The chain carries TRBV18 and TRBJ1-1; D is perhaps TRBD1 (6 bases). This CDR3 comprises 13 residues. V lost 2 bases to trimming and J lost 8 bases, with 12 bases between them. Germline V lookup: CDR1 KGHSH, CDR2 LQKENI. The CDR3 nucleotides read TGTGCCAGCTCACCAATGTCTGGGGGCGAAGCTTTCTTT. Residues: CASSPMSGGEAFF.

The chain joins TRBV7-6 to TRBJ1-4; TRBD1 matches 7 bases. From germline, CDR1 is SGHVS and CDR2 FNYEAQ. This CDR3 comprises 16 residues. The V gene end was trimmed by 4 bases and the J gene end by 4 bases; junction bases not matched to a gene: 9. CDR3 sequence: CASSSGPGTVNEKLFF. CDR3 coding DNA: TGTGCCAGCAGCTCCGGGCCGGGGACAGTTAATGAAAAACTGTTTTTT.

This chain links TRBV29-1 with TRBJ2-3; D is unresolved. Deletions cut 4 bases from V and 2 bases from J, with 7 bases between. Germline CDR1 SQVTM, CDR2 ANQGSEA. This CDR3 spans 12 amino acids. DNA of the CDR3: TGCAGCGTTGTGGCTTTCACAGATACGCAGTATTTT. Its translation is CSVVAFTDTQYF.

This sequence joins TRBV11-2 and TRBJ2-5; TRBD1 matches at 12 bases. The CDR3 runs 15 residues. The junction had 6 bases not matched to a gene; V was cut back by 5 bases and J by 5 bases. Germline CDR1 SGHAT, CDR2 FQNNGV. The CDR3 nucleotides are TGTGCCAGCAGCCTCGGGACAGGGGGCAGGGAGACCCAGTACTTC. Residues: CASSLGTGGRETQYF.

The rearrangement uses TRBV15 and TRBJ2-1; tentative D call: TRBD1 (5 bases). This CDR3 region has 14 residues. Trimming stripped 1 base from V and 5 bases from J, with 9 bases between. Germline CDR1 reads LNHNV; CDR2 reads YYDKDF (reference sequence). CDR3: CATSRANRNNEQFF. The CDR3 bases are TGTGCCACCAGCAGAGCTAACAGGAACAATGAGCAGTTCTTC.

The chain joins TRBV29-1 to TRBJ1-3; a weak D match, TRBD1 (6 bases). Trimming pared 4 bases from V and 2 bases from J, leaving 12 bases between. The CDR3 has 14 residues. The germline gives CDR1 SQVTM, CDR2 ANQGSEA. The CDR3 loop reads CSVAPQGTGNTIYF. Written as DNA, the CDR3 is TGCAGCGTTGCACCGCAGGGGACTGGAAACACCATATATTTT. The whole variable domain, filled in from reference TRBV29-1 and TRBJ1-3, reads SAVISQKPSRDICQRGTSLTIQCQVDSQVTMMFWYRQQPGQSLTLIATANQGSEATYESGFVIDKFPISRPNLTFSTLTVSNMSPEDSSIYLCSVAPQGTGNTIYFGEGSWLTVV.

The chain recombines TRBV28 with TRBJ1-3; TRBD1 might be the D (6 bases). The CDR3 loop spans 16 amino acids. Germline CDR1 and CDR2: MDHEN and SYDVKM. V was cut by 5 bases and J by 0 bases, with 14 bases left in between. The CDR3 loop reads CASSTLRTVSGNTIYF. The CDR3 region has the DNA TGTGCCAGCAGTACCCTTCGGACAGTCTCTGGAAACACCATATATTTT. Filled out from reference TRBV28 and TRBJ1-3, the complete variable domain reads DVKVTQSSRYLVKRTGEKVFLECVQDMDHENMFWYRQDPGLGLRLIYFSYDVKMKEKGDIPEGYSVSREKKERFSLILESASTNQTSMYLCASSTLRTVSGNTIYFGEGSWLTVV.

This chain uses TRBV6-5 with TRBJ1-1; TRBD1 is a possible D gene (5 bases). CDR1 is MNHEY, CDR2 SVGAGI, per germline. This CDR3 has 13 amino acids. The V gene lost 4 bases and the J gene lost 4 bases, with 10 bases spanning the gap. CDR3 nucleotide sequence: TGTGCCAGCAGTTCCAGGGAGGGCACTGAAGCTTTCTTT. Translating gives CASSSREGTEAFF.

V is TRBV4-1 and J is TRBJ1-1, with no clear D. The CDR3 runs to 15 residues. Trimming took 0 bases from V and 6 from J, leaving 14 bases between them. Germline V gene lookup returns CDR1 MGHRA and CDR2 YSYEKL. Here the CDR3 DNA reads TGCGCCAGCAGCCAAGAGCTTGGTGCTATGGCTGAAGCTTTCTTT. This encodes CASSQELGAMAEAFF.

This chain joins TRBV6-6 and TRBJ1-6; 10 bases fit TRBD1. The germline V gene encodes CDR1 MNHNY and CDR2 SVGAGI (reference sequence). The CDR3 contains 17 residues. Germline trimming cut 5 bases from V and 4 bases from J; bases unmatched to any gene: 8. CDR3 sequence: CASSHPGQGIYNSPLHF. The CDR3 nucleotides are TGTGCCAGCAGTCATCCGGGACAGGGGATTTATAATTCACCCCTCCACTTT.

The rearrangement uses TRBV19 and TRBJ1-2; TRBD1 aligns across 7 bases. The V gene end was trimmed by 4 bases and the J gene end by 1 base; junction bases not matched to a gene: 6. Germline CDR1 reads LNHDA; CDR2 reads SQIVND (reference sequence). The CDR3 runs to 15 residues. This CDR3 reads CASSKGQLFNYGYTF. CDR3 DNA sequence: TGTGCCAGTAGTAAGGGACAGCTGTTTAACTATGGCTACACCTTC.

The rearrangement joins TRBV10-2 to TRBJ1-2; TRBD1 matches at 7 bases. The junction had 5 bases not matched to a gene; V was cut back by 4 bases and J by 6 bases. The V gene's germline CDR1 is WSHSY and CDR2 SAAADI. CDR3 size: 13 residues. CDR3: CASSGRGRDGYTF. CDR3 nucleotides: TGCGCCAGCAGTGGGAGGGGGCGGGATGGCTACACCTTC.

This chain links TRBV2 with TRBJ1-6, with D possibly TRBD1 on 6 matching bases. Trimming stripped 6 bases from V and 8 bases from J, with 14 bases between. Germline CDR1 SNHLY, CDR2 FYNNEI. The CDR3 contains 14 residues. The CDR3 sequence is CASRLQGIHSPLHF. The CDR3, as DNA: TGTGCCAGCAGGCTACAGGGTATCCATTCACCCCTCCACTTT. The whole variable domain, remainder taken from reference TRBV2 and TRBJ1-6, is EPEVTQTPSHQVTQMGQEVILRCVPISNHLYFYWYRQILGQKVEFLVSFYNNEISEKSEIFDDQFSVERPDGSNFTLKIRSTKLEDSAMYFCASRLQGIHSPLHFGNGTRLTVT.